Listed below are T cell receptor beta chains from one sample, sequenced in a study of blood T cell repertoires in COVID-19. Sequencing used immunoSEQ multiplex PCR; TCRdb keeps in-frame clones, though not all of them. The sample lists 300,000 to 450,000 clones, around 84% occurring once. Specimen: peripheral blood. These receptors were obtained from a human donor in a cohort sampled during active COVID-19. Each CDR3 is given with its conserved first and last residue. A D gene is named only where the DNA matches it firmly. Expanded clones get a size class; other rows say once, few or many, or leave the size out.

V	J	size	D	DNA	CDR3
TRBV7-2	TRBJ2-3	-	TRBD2	TGTGCCAGCAGCTTATTCAGCGGGGGGGCCGGCACAGATACGCAGTATTTT	CASSLFSGGAGTDTQYF
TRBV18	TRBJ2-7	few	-	TGTGCCAGCTCACCGGGGCAGGTCTCCTACGAGCAGTACTTC	CASSPGQVSYEQYF
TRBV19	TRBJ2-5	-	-	TGTGCCAGTAGTATCGAGCGCGGAGAGACCCAGTACTTC	CASSIERGETQYF
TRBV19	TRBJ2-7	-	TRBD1	TGTGCCAGTAGTTCAGACGGGACAGGGGACTACGAGCAGTACTTC	CASSSDGTGDYEQYF
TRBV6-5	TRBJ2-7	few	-	TGTGCCAGCAGCCCGACTAGAAACGAGCAGTACTTC	CASSPTRNEQYF
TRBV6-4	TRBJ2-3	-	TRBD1	TGTGCCAGCGCACCCGGGACAGGGTCAGGAGATACGCAGTATTTT	CASAPGTGSGDTQYF
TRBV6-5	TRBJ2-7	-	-	TGTGCCAGCAGCACCGGAGGGCCCACCTACGAGCAGTACTTC	CASSTGGPTYEQYF
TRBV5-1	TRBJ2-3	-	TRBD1	TGCGCCAGCAGCCTCTCGGACAGGTTGGCAGATACGCAGTATTTT	CASSLSDRLADTQYF
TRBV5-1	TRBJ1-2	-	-	TGCGCCAGCAGCTTGCTGGGAGAGGGTGGCTACACCTTC	CASSLLGEGGYTF
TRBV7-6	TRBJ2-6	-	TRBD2	TGTGCCAGCACCATGGGGGGAGGGGCTGGGGCCAACGTCCTGACTTTC	CASTMGGGAGANVLTF
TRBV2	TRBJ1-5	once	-	TGTGCCAGCAGGCGGGACGGACTCAATCAGCCCCAGCATTTT	CASRRDGLNQPQHF
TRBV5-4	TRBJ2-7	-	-	TGTGCCAGCAGCTTGTCAGGTAGATCCTACGAGCAGTACTTC	CASSLSGRSYEQYF
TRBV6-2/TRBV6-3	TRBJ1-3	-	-	TGTGCCAGCAGCCCTCGGGTGGATTTCTCTGGAAACACCATATATTTT	CASSPRVDFSGNTIYF
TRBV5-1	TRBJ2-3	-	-	TGCGCCAGCAGCTTGGCCCTTAGCACAGATACGCAGTATTTT	CASSLALSTDTQYF
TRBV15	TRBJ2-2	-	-	TGTGCCACCAGCAGAGATTCAGGGCCCGGGGAGCTGTTTTTT	CATSRDSGPGELFF
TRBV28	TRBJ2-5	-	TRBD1	TGTGCCAGCAGTCCCGGACAGGGAAAGGGAGAGACCCAGTACTTC	CASSPGQGKGETQYF
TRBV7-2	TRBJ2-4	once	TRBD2	TGTGCCAGCAGCCGCGGACTAGCGGAAGTAGCCAAAAACATTCAGTACTTC	CASSRGLAEVAKNIQYF